One and the same sample provided the 14 T cell receptor beta chains below, sequenced in a study of blood T cells in healthy people across ages. Next came a second PCR, run for about 6 to 12 cycles, which used a sample-barcoded 5' primer along with a J-beta primer mix. TCRdb analysed the 5' RACE reads with MiXCR anew, one entry per CDR3 protein. The sample lists approximately 800,000 distinct CDR3 sequences, under 40% seen once, with approximately 12% in the top ten. The specimen was blood. All receptors come from a young man in good health.

This chain links TRBV14 with TRBJ2-3; D unclear. Germline-derived CDR1 and CDR2 are SGHDN and FVKESK. The CDR3 has 15 amino acids. The V end lost 3 bases, the J end lost 3 bases, and 13 bases lay between the germline ends. The CDR3 is CASSHRRAGTDTQYF. Written as DNA, the CDR3 is TGTGCCAGCAGCCACCGAAGGGCCGGGACAGATACGCAGTATTTT.

The genes are TRBV6-5 and TRBJ2-1, with 9 bases aligning to TRBD1. There are 15 residues in the CDR3. Germline CDR1 is MNHEY and CDR2 is SVGAGI. With V trimmed by 5 bases and J by 5 bases, 7 bases remained unmatched. The CDR3 reads CASSGPGQGNNEQFF. CDR3 bases: TGTGCCAGCAGTGGTCCGGGACAGGGCAACAATGAGCAGTTCTTC.

The chain combines TRBV7-2 with TRBJ2-5; 15 bases are shared with TRBD2. CDR3 length: 19 residues. V dropped 4 bases and J dropped 1; count of bases not matched to a gene: 10. From germline, CDR1 is SGHTA and CDR2 FQGNSA. This CDR3 reads CASSSHPGTSGRIQETQYF. Written as DNA, the CDR3 is TGTGCCAGCAGCTCCCACCCCGGGACTAGCGGGAGGATCCAAGAGACCCAGTACTTC.

V gene TRBV27 combines with J gene TRBJ2-1; D remains ambiguous. The closer fit of TRBJ2-7 to the DNA end suggests the J call may be wrong. Germline-derived CDR1 and CDR2 are MNHEY and SMNVEV (reference sequence). The CDR3 has 13 residues. In DNA, the CDR3 is TGTGCCACCACCGAGACTGGTAGAAATGAGCAGTACTTC. It codes for CATTETGRNEQYF.

This chain uses TRBV5-1 with TRBJ2-3; D call uncertain. Germline V gives CDR1 SGHRS, CDR2 YFSETQ. This CDR3 is built from 14 residues. Trimming removed 1 base at V and 1 base at J, with 7 bases between. CDR3 protein: CASSLQSGTDTQYF. As DNA, the CDR3 is TGCGCCAGCAGCTTGCAAAGCGGCACAGATACGCAGTATTTT.

With respect to this clonotype: A much larger clonotype is one base distant, so this may be a read error. This sequence joins TRBV7-6 and TRBJ1-2, with D uncertain. The CDR3 is 11 amino acids. Germline V gene sequence: CDR1 SGHVS, CDR2 FNYEAQ. The CDR3, as DNA: TGTGCCGGCAGCCCCAACGTTGGCTACACCTTC. Protein product: CAGSPNVGYTF.

This clonotype was seen only a few times. This chain connects TRBV29-1 to TRBJ1-2; D might be TRBD1 (5 bases). V was pared by 6 bases and J by 4 bases, with 12 bases between. The CDR3 is 12 amino acids. Germline V CDR1 and CDR2: SQVTM, ANQGSEA. The DNA of the CDR3 is TGCAGCGTGGGCAGGGTTGGCTATGGCTACACCTTC. Amino acid sequence: CSVGRVGYGYTF.

This clonotype came up a few times. The CDR3: CASSGGQWETQYF. The CDR3 DNA sequence: TGTGCCAGCAGCGGCGGACAGTGGGAGACCCAGTACTTC. The chain recombines TRBV9 with TRBJ2-5; a weak D match, TRBD1 (6 bases). Germline V gene sequence: CDR1 SGDLS, CDR2 YYNGEE. This CDR3 has 13 residues. The V gene lost 3 bases and the J gene lost 5 bases, with 11 bases spanning the gap.

The chain links TRBV2 to TRBJ1-4; 8 bases line up with TRBD1. Germline lookup yields CDR1 SNHLY and CDR2 FYNNEI. V was clipped by 7 bases and J by 0 bases; unmatched bases: 4. The CDR3 sequence is 15 residues long. In DNA, the CDR3 is TGTGCCAGCACCCTGGACAGGGCAACTAATGAAAAACTGTTTTTT. This translates into CASTLDRATNEKLFF.

This clonotype was detected a few times. V and J are TRBV12-3 or TRBV12-4 and TRBJ2-5, with D uncertain. The ends were cut back, 5 bases at V and 11 bases at J, with 15 bases in the middle. The CDR3 contains 12 residues. The DNA of the CDR3 is TGTGCCAGCAGTCTAGGATACGAGGAGCAGTACTTC. This sequence encodes CASSLGYEEQYF.

CDR3 in amino acids: CSAPSTSGYNEQYF. CDR3 nucleotides: TGCAGTGCGCCCTCGACTAGCGGCTACAATGAGCAGTACTTC. The chain has TRBV20-1 and TRBJ2-7; 9 nucleotides agree with TRBD2. Trimming cost V 6 bases and J 7 bases; bases outside gene matches: 13. This CDR3 is built from 14 residues. Germline assignment: CDR1 DFQATT and CDR2 SNEGSKA (reference sequence).

This clonotype was picked up many times. The chain carries TRBV20-1 and TRBJ2-3, with 9 bases matching TRBD1. Germline loops: CDR1 DFQATT, CDR2 SNEGSKA (reference sequence). V was pared by 1 base and J by 2 bases, with 13 bases of the junction left unmatched. This CDR3 spans 18 amino acids. CDR3 sequence (DNA): TGCAGTGCTAGAGGCTACGGGAACAGGGGGCAAGTCACAGATACGCAGTATTTT. Protein sequence: CSARGYGNRGQVTDTQYF.

The CDR3 here is CASRTGLAISDTQYF. The DNA of the CDR3 is TGTGCCAGCAGGACGGGACTAGCGATTTCAGATACGCAGTATTTT. This chain links TRBV6-1 with TRBJ2-3, with 10 positions matching TRBD2. The CDR3 is 15 residues long. Germline trimming cut 6 bases from V and 4 bases from J; bases unmatched to any gene: 7. The germline gives CDR1 MNHNS, CDR2 SASEGT.

The V gene is TRBV5-1, the J gene TRBJ1-1; D remains ambiguous. The CDR3 covers 13 residues. The germline CDR1 and CDR2 sequences are SGHRS and YFSETQ. V lost 1 base and J lost 7, with 11 bases in between. The CDR3 nucleotides are TGCGCCAGCAGCTTGTGGACTGGAGGTGAAGCTTTCTTT. It is translated as CASSLWTGGEAFF.